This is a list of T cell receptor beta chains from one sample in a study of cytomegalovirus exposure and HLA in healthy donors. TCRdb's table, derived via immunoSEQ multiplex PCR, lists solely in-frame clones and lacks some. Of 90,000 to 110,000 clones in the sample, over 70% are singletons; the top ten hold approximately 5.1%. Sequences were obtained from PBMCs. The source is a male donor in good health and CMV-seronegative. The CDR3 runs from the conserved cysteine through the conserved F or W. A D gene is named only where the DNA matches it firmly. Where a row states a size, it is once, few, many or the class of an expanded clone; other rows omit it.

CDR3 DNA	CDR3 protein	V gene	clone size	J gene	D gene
TGCGCCAGCAGCCCCCGGGACTTCCAAGAGACCCAGTACTTC	CASSPRDFQETQYF	TRBV5-1	-	TRBJ2-5	-
TGTGCCAGCCCCCTTCCCGGGACACATATGGGGGAGCAGTACTTC	CASPLPGTHMGEQYF	TRBV11-3	once	TRBJ2-7	-
TGCGCCAGCAGCCAACCAGCGGGCGAGCAGTACTTC	CASSQPAGEQYF	TRBV4-1	-	TRBJ2-7	-
TGTGCCAGCTCACCGGAGACAGGCTACACTGAAGCTTTCTTT	CASSPETGYTEAFF	TRBV18	once	TRBJ1-1	-
TGTGCCAGCAGCCGCCAAGGGGTGTGGTACACTGAAGCTTTCTTT	CASSRQGVWYTEAFF	TRBV14	once	TRBJ1-1	-
TGTGCCAGCAGCCCAGGGACTAGCGGGGAGACCCAGTACTTC	CASSPGTSGETQYF	TRBV7-3	-	TRBJ2-5	TRBD2
TGTGCCAGCAGGGTACAGGGGATCCAAGAGACCCAGTACTTC	CASRVQGIQETQYF	TRBV6-1	few	TRBJ2-5	TRBD1
TGTGCCAGCAGTTTATCGGAGGGTTACGAGCAGTACTTC	CASSLSEGYEQYF	TRBV27	once	TRBJ2-7	-
TGTGCTAGTGGCGGGGGGGAGGCCACTGAAGCTTTCTTT	CASGGGEATEAFF	TRBV12-5	-	TRBJ1-1	-
TGTGCCAGCAGTGGGCAGTCAGCCTACGAGCAGTACTTC	CASSGQSAYEQYF	TRBV28	few	TRBJ2-7	-